This T cell receptor beta chain was retrieved from a study of shared clonotypes between healthy human individuals. Notes on the study in general: Inspection by rarefaction showed sorted-subset sequencing to be incomplete despite large depth. The study found lower generation probabilities in non-shared clonotypes than in those shared by all four donors.

This clone appeared many times. Its antigen is currently unknown. Sequencing used immunoSEQ multiplex PCR; TCRdb keeps in-frame clones, though not all of them. The table shows roughly 2 million clones, with 85% to 95% occurring only once. Germline-derived CDR1 and CDR2 are MNHEY and SMNVEV (reference sequence). V lost 2 bases and J 7 bases, leaving 12 bases between the germline ends. The length of the CDR3 is 14 residues. Specimen: naive CD4+ T cells sorted from blood. This sample's subset: CD45RA+ positively selected. This TCR derives from a man aged 18 to 30 in good health. The J gene is TRBJ2-1, the V gene TRBV27; D is possibly TRBD1 (5 bases). This chain's CDR3 is CASSLGARANEQFF. In nucleotides, the CDR3 is TGTGCCAGCAGTTTAGGAGCCAGGGCTAATGAGCAGTTCTTC.